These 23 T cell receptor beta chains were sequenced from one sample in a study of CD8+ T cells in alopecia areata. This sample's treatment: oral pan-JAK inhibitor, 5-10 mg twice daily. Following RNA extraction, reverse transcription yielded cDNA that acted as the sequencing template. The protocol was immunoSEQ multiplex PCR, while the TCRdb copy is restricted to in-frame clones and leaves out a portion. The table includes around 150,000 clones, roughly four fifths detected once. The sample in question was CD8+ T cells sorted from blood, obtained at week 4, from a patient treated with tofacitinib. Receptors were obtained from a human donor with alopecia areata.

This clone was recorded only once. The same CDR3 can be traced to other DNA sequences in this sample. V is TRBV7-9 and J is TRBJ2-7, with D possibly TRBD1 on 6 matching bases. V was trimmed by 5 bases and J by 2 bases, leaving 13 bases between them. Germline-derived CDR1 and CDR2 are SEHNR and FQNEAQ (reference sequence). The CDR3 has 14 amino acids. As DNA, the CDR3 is TGTGCCAGCAGCCTCCCACGGGACACCTACGAGCAGTACTTC. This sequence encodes CASSLPRDTYEQYF.

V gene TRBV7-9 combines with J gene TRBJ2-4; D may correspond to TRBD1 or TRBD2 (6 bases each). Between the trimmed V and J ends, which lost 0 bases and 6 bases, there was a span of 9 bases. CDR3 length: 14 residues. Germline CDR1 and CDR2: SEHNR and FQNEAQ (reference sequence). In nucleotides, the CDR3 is TGTGCCAGCAGCTTAGCCGGGGGCCCAAACATTCAGTACTTC. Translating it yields CASSLAGGPNIQYF.

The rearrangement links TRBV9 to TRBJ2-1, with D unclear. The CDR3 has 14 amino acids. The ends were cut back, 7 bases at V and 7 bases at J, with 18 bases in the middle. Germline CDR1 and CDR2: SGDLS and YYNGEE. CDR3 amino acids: CASEGLDAGNEQFF. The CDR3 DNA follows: TGTGCCAGCGAAGGATTAGACGCTGGGAATGAGCAGTTCTTC.

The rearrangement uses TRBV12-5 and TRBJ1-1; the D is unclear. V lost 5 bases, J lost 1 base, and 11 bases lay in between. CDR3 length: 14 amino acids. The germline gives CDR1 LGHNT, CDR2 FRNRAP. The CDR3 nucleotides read TGTGCTAGTGGTCCGCTACCGGGGAACACTGAAGCTTTCTTT. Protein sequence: CASGPLPGNTEAFF. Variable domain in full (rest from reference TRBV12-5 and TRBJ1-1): DARVTQTPRHKVTEMGQEVTMRCQPILGHNTVFWYRQTMMQGLELLAYFRNRAPLDDSGMPKDRFSAEMPDATLATLKIQPSEPRDSAVYFCASGPLPGNTEAFFGQGTRLTVV.

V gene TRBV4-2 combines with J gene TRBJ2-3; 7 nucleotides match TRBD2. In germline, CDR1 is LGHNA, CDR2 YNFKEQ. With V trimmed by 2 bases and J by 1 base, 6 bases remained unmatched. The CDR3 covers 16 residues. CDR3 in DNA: TGTGCCAGCAGCCAAAGTGTAGCGGGTGGCACAGATACGCAGTATTTT. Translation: CASSQSVAGGTDTQYF.

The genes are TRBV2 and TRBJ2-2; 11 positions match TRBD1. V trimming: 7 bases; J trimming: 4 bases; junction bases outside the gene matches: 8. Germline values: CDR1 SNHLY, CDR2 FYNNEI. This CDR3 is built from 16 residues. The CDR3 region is CASKDRGRLITGELFF. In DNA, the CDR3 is TGTGCCAGCAAGGACAGGGGGCGCTTAATCACCGGGGAGCTGTTTTTT. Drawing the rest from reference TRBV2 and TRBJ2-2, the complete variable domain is EPEVTQTPSHQVTQMGQEVILRCVPISNHLYFYWYRQILGQKVEFLVSFYNNEISEKSEIFDDQFSVERPDGSNFTLKIRSTKLEDSAMYFCASKDRGRLITGELFFGEGSRLTVL.

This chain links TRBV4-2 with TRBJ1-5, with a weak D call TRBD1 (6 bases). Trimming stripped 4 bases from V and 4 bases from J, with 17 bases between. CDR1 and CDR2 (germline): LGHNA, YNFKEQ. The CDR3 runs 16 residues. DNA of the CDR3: TGTGCCAGCAGCCTTGGAACAGGGTGGGAAAATCAGCCCCAGCATTTT. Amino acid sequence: CASSLGTGWENQPQHF.

DNA for the CDR3: TGTGCCAGCACCCTGGGACCTACGAACACTGAAGCTTTCTTT. It codes for CASTLGPTNTEAFF. The chain links TRBV7-8 to TRBJ1-1, with D tentatively TRBD1 (5 bases). Germline lookup yields CDR1 SGHVS and CDR2 FQNEAQ. The V gene lost 7 bases and the J gene lost 1 base, with 13 bases spanning the gap. The CDR3 has 14 residues.

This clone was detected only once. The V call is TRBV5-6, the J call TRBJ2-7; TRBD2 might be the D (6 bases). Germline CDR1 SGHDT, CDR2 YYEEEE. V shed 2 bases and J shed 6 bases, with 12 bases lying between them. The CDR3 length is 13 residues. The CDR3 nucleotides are TGTGCCAGCAGCTTCGGGACTGCTGCCGAGCAGTACTTC. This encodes CASSFGTAAEQYF.

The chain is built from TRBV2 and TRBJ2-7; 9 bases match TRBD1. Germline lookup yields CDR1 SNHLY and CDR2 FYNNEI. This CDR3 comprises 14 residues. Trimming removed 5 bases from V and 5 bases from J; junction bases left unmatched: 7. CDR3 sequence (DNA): TGTGCCAGCAGTCCATCGACAGGGGGGGACGAGCAGTACTTC. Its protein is CASSPSTGGDEQYF.

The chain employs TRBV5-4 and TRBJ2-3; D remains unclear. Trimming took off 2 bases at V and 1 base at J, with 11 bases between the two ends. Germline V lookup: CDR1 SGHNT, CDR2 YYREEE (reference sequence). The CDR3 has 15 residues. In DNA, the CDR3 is TGTGCCAGCAGCTTAAAGGGCCCGGGCACAGATACGCAGTATTTT. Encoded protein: CASSLKGPGTDTQYF.

DNA for the CDR3: TGTGCCAGCAGTTACGGGACAGGGGCGCGCGAGACCCAGTACTTC. Protein product: CASSYGTGARETQYF. The chain combines TRBV6-5 with TRBJ2-5, with TRBD1 matching over 10 bases. This CDR3 has 15 residues. Germline CDR1 MNHEY, CDR2 SVGAGI. The ends lost 2 bases at V and 5 bases at J; junction bases unmatched: 5.

The CDR3 here is CASSFQQGYEQYF. In DNA form, the CDR3 reads TGTGCCAGCAGTTTTCAGCAGGGCTACGAGCAGTACTTC. The V call is TRBV27, the J call TRBJ2-7, with D possibly TRBD1 on 5 matching bases. With 3 bases removed from V and 3 bases from J, the gap between germline ends came to 9 bases. CDR1 and CDR2 from the germline V gene are MNHEY and SMNVEV (reference sequence). The CDR3 length is 13 residues.

The CDR3 is CASSIAGTAYEQYF. The CDR3 DNA follows: TGTGCCAGTAGTATTGCGGGGACTGCCTACGAGCAGTACTTC. V gene TRBV19 combines with J gene TRBJ2-7, with a weak D call TRBD2 (6 bases). This CDR3 spans 14 amino acids. CDR1 is LNHDA and CDR2 is SQIVND in the germline V gene (reference sequence). V lost 3 bases and J 2 bases, leaving 11 bases between the germline ends.

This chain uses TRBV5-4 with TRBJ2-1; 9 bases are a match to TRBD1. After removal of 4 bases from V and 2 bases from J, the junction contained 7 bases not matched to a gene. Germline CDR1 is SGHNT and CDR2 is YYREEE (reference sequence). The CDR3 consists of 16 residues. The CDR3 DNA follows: TGTGCCAGCAGCCCTGGGACAGGGCAGACCTACAATGAGCAGTTCTTC. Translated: CASSPGTGQTYNEQFF.

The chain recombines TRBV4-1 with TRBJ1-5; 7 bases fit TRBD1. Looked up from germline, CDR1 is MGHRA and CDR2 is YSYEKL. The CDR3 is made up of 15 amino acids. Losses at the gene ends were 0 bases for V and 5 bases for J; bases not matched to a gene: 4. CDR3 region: CASSQEGGSHQPQHF. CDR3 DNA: TGCGCCAGCAGCCAAGAAGGGGGCAGCCATCAGCCCCAGCATTTT.

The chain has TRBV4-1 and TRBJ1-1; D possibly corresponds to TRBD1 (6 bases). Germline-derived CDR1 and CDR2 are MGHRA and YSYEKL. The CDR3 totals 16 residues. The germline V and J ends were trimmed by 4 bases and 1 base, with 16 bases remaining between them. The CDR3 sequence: CASSPGEGWGNTEAFF. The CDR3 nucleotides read TGCGCCAGCAGCCCAGGGGAAGGGTGGGGGAACACTGAAGCTTTCTTT.

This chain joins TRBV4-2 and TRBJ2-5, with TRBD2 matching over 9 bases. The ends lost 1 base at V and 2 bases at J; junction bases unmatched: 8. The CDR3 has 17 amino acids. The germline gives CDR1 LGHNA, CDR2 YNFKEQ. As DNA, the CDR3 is TGTGCCAGCAGCCAAGCATGGACTAGCGCAAGTCAAGAGACCCAGTACTTC. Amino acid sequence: CASSQAWTSASQETQYF.

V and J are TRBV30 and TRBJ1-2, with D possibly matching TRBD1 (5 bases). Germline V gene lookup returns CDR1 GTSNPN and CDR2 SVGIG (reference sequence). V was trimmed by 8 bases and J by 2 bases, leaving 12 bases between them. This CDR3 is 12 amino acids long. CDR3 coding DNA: TGTGCCCATCAGGGCTCGAACTATGGCTACACCTTC. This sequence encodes CAHQGSNYGYTF. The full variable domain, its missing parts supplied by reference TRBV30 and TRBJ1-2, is SQTIHQWPATLVQPVGSPLSLECTVEGTSNPNLYWYRQAAGRGLQLLFYSVGIGQISSEVPQNLSASRPQDRQFILSSKKLLLSDSGFYLCAHQGSNYGYTFGSGTRLTVV.

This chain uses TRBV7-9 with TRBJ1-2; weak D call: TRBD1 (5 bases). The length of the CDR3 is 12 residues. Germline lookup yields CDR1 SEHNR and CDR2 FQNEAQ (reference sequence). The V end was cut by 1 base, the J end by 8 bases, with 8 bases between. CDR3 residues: CASSLGQNGYTF. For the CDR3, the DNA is TGTGCCAGCAGCTTAGGACAGAACGGCTACACCTTC.

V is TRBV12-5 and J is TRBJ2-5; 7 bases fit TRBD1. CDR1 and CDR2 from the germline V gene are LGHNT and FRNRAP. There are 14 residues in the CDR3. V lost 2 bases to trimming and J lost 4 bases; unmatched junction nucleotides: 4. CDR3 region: CASGLIRTGETQYF. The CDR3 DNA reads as TGTGCTAGTGGTTTGATAAGGACAGGAGAGACCCAGTACTTC.

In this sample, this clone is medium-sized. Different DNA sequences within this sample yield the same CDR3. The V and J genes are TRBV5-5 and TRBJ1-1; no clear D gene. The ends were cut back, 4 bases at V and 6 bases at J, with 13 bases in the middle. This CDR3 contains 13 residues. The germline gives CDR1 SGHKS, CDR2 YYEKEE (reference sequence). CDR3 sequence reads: CASSRTTGAEAFF. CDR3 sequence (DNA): TGTGCCAGCAGCCGAACAACTGGCGCTGAAGCTTTCTTT.

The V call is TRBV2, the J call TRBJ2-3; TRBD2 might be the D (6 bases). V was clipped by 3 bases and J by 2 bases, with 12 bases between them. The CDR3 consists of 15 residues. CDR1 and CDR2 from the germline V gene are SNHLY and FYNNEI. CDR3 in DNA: TGTGCCAGCAGTGACGGGAGACTCTCCACAGATACGCAGTATTTT. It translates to CASSDGRLSTDTQYF.